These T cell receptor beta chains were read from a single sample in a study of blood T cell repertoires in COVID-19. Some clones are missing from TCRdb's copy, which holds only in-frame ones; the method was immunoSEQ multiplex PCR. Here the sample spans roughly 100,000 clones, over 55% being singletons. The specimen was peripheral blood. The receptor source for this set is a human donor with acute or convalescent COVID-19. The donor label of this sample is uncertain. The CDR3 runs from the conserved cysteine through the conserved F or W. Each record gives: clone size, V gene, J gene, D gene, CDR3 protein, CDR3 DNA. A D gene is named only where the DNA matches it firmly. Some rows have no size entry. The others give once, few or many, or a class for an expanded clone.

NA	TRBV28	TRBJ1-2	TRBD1	CASSVSPGQRRYGYTF	TGTGCCAGCAGCGTCTCCCCGGGACAGAGACGCTATGGCTACACCTTC
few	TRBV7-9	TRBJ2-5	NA	CASSRVGETQYF	TGTGCCAGCAGCCGGGTCGGGGAGACCCAGTACTTC
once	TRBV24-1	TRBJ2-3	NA	CATSDWKNSTQYF	TGTGCCACCAGTGATTGGAAGAACAGTACGCAGTATTTT
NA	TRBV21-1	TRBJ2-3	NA	CASSKRLAGEIDTQYF	TGTGCCAGCAGCAAAAGACTAGCGGGGGAGATAGATACGCAGTATTTT
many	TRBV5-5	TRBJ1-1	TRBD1	CASSLTGQGYTEAFF	TGTGCCAGCAGCTTGACGGGACAGGGGTACACTGAAGCTTTCTTT
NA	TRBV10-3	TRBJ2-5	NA	CAISESRPGWTETQYF	TGTGCCATCAGTGAGTCAAGACCAGGGTGGACAGAGACCCAGTACTTC
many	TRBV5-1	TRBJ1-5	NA	CASSFGTGLGQPQHF	TGCGCCAGCAGCTTCGGCACAGGGTTAGGTCAGCCCCAGCATTTT
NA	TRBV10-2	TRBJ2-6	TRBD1	CASMASRQGPGANVLTF	TGCGCCAGCATGGCCTCCCGACAGGGTCCTGGGGCCAACGTCCTGACTTTC
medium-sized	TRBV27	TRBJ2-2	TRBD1	CASSLSGTGLTGELFF	TGTGCCAGCAGTTTATCCGGGACAGGACTCACCGGGGAGCTGTTTTTT
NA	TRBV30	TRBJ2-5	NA	CAWSEGGAGTQYF	TGTGCCTGGAGTGAGGGCGGGGCAGGGACCCAGTACTTC
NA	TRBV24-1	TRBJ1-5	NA	CATSDSRGNQPQHF	TGTGCCACCAGTGATTCTAGAGGGAATCAGCCCCAGCATTTT
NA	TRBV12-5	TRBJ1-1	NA	CASGSWGGNTEAFF	TGTGCTAGTGGTAGCTGGGGGGGGAACACTGAAGCTTTCTTT
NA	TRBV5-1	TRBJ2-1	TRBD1	CASSLGVDRGYNEQFF	TGCGCCAGCAGCTTGGGGGTGGACAGGGGGTACAATGAGCAGTTCTTC
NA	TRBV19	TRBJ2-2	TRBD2	CASSDPAGGAGELFF	TGTGCCAGTAGTGACCCAGCGGGGGGGGCCGGGGAGCTGTTTTTT